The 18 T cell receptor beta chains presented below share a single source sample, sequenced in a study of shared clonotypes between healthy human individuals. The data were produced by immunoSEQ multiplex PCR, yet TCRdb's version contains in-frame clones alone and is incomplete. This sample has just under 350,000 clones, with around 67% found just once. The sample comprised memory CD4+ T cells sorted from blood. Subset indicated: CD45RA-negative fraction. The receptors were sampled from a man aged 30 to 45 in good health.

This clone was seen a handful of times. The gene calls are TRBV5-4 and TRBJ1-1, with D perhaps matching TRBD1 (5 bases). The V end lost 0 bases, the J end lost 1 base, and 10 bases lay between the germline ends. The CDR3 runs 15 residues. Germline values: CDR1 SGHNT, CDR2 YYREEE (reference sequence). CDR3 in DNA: TGTGCCAGCAGCTTGGTAGGCGGGACGAACACTGAAGCTTTCTTT. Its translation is CASSLVGGTNTEAFF.

The CDR3 DNA sequence: TGCGCCAGCAGGAAACTAGCGGGGGGCACAGATACGCAGTATTTT. As protein: CASRKLAGGTDTQYF. This chain uses TRBV4-1 with TRBJ2-3, with 11 bases lining up with TRBD2. J gave up 1 base and V 6 bases, and 3 bases lay outside the gene matches. There are 15 residues in the CDR3. Germline lookup yields CDR1 MGHRA and CDR2 YSYEKL.

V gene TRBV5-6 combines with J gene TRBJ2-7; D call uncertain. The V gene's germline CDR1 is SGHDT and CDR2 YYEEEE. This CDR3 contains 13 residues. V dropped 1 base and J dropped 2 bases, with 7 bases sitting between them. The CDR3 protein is CASSLLRAYEQYF. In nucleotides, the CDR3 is TGTGCCAGCAGCTTGCTGCGCGCCTACGAGCAGTACTTC.

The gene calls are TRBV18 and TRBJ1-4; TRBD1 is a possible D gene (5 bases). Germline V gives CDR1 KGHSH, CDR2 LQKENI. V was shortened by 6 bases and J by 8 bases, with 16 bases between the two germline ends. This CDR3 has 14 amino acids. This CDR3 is CASSLSGGTEKLFF. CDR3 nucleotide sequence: TGTGCCAGCTCGCTAAGCGGGGGAACGGAAAAACTGTTTTTT.

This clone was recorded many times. CDR3: CASSDAFRWRGSYEQYF. The CDR3 DNA reads as TGTGCCAGCAGTGACGCTTTTCGATGGCGAGGCTCCTACGAGCAGTACTTC. The V call is TRBV6-1, the J call TRBJ2-7, with D unresolved. Trimming removed 3 bases at V and 0 bases at J, with 18 bases between. The germline gives CDR1 MNHNS, CDR2 SASEGT. This CDR3 region has 17 residues.

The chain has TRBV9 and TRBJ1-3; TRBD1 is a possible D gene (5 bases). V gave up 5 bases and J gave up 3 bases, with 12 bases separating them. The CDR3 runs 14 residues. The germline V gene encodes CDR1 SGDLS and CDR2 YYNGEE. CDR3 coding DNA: TGTGCCAGCAGAGCCGGGACCTTTGGAAACACCATATATTTT. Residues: CASRAGTFGNTIYF.

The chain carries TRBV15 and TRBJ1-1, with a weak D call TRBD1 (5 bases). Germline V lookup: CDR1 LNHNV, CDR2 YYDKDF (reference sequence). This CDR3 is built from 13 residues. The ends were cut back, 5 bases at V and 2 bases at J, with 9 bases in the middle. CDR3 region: CATSPQGNTEAFF. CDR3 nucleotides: TGTGCCACCAGCCCTCAGGGCAACACTGAAGCTTTCTTT. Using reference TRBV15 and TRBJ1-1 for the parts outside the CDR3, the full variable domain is DAMVIQNPRYQVTQFGKPVTLSCSQTLNHNVMYWYQQKSSQAPKLLFHYYDKDFNNEADTPDNFQSRRPNTSFCFLDIRSPGLGDTAMYLCATSPQGNTEAFFGQGTRLTVV.

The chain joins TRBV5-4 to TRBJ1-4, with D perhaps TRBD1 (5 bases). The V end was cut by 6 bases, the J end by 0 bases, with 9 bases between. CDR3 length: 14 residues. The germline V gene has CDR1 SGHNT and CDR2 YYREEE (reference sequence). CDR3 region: CASTTGATNEKLFF. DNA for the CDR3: TGTGCCAGCACTACAGGCGCAACTAATGAAAAACTGTTTTTT.

The CDR3 DNA follows: TGCGCCAGCAGCCAAGAGCCCGGGGGTGGCTACACCTTC. Translating it yields CASSQEPGGGYTF. This chain uses TRBV4-1 with TRBJ1-2; D perhaps matches TRBD1 (5 bases). V lost 0 bases to trimming and J lost 7 bases, with 9 bases between them. The CDR3 is 13 amino acids. Germline values: CDR1 MGHRA, CDR2 YSYEKL.

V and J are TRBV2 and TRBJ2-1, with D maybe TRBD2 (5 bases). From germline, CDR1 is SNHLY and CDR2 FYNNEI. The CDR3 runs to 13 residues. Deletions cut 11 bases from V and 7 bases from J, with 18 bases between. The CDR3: CAGSNKSGNEQFF. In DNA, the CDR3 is TGTGCCGGCTCGAACAAATCGGGGAATGAGCAGTTCTTC. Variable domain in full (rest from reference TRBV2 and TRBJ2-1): EPEVTQTPSHQVTQMGQEVILRCVPISNHLYFYWYRQILGQKVEFLVSFYNNEISEKSEIFDDQFSVERPDGSNFTLKIRSTKLEDSAMYFCAGSNKSGNEQFFGPGTRLTVL.

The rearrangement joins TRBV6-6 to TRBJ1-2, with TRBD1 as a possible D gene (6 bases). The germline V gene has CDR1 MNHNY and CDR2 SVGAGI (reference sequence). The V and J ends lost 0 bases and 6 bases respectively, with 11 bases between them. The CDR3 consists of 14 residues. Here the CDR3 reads CASSYSKGEDGYTF. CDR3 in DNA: TGTGCCAGCAGTTACTCTAAGGGGGAGGATGGCTACACCTTC.

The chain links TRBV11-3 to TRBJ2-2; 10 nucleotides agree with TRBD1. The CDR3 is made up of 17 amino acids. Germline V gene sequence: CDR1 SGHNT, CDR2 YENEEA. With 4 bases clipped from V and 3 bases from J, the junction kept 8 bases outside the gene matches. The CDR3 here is CASSSGDRGRDTGELFF. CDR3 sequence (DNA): TGTGCCAGCAGCTCAGGAGACAGGGGGCGCGACACCGGGGAGCTGTTTTTT.

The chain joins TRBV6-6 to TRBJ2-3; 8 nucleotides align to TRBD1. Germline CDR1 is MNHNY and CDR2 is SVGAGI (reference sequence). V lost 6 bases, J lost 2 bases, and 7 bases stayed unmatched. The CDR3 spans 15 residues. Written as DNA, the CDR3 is TGTGCCAGCAGGACTCAGGGGGCCCCCACAGATACGCAGTATTTT. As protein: CASRTQGAPTDTQYF.

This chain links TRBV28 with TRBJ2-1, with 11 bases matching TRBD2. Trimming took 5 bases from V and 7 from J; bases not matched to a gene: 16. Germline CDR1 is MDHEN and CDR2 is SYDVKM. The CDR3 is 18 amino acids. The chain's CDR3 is CASSPQPESSGRRNEQFF. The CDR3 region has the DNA TGTGCCAGCAGTCCCCAGCCCGAATCTAGCGGGAGGCGGAATGAGCAGTTCTTC.

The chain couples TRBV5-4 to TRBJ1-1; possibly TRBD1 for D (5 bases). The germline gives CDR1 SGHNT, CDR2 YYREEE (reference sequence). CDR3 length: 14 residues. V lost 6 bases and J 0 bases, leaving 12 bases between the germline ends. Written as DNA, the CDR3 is TGTGCCAGCACCTTTCGGGGGGTGAACACTGAAGCTTTCTTT. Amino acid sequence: CASTFRGVNTEAFF.

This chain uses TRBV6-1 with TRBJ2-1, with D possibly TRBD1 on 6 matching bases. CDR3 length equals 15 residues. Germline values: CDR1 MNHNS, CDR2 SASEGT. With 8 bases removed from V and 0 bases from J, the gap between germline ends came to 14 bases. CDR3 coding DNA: TGTGCCAGCCGAAGGACAGCCAACTCCTACAATGAGCAGTTCTTC. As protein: CASRRTANSYNEQFF.

CDR3 loop: CASSLSQLQETQYF. The CDR3 coding sequence is TGCGCCAGCAGCTTGTCTCAGTTACAAGAGACCCAGTACTTC. The rearrangement links TRBV5-1 to TRBJ2-5; D gene unclear. The germline V gene encodes CDR1 SGHRS and CDR2 YFSETQ. V gave up 1 base and J gave up 2 bases, with 9 bases separating them. There are 14 residues in the CDR3.

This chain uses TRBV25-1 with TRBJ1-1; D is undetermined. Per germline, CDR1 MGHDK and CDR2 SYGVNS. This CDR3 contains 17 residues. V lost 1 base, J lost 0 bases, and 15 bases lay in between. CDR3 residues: CASSEFGGVAMNTEAFF. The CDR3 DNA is TGTGCCAGCAGTGAATTCGGCGGTGTAGCCATGAACACTGAAGCTTTCTTT.